This T cell receptor (beta chain) comes out of a study of blood T cell repertoires in COVID-19. The overall study: PBMCs, B-cell-depleted T cells, or T cells were the source of the cDNA or gDNA that made up the material.

Clones were read by immunoSEQ multiplex PCR, and TCRdb kept only the in-frame ones, dropping some. The repertoire includes 200,000 to 250,000 clones, more than 70% of them detected once, and approximately 4% sits in the top ten. The germline gives CDR1 LGHNA, CDR2 YNFKEQ. CDR3 length: 14 residues. Losses at the gene ends were 6 bases for V and 4 bases for J; bases not matched to a gene: 8. The gene calls are TRBV4-2 and TRBJ1-2; 7 positions match TRBD1. Sequenced input: peripheral blood. The source is a woman of 80 years or more with acute or convalescent COVID-19. CDR3 coding DNA: TGTGCCAGCAGGTCTACAGGGGCTAGCTATGGCTACACCTTC. This encodes CASRSTGASYGYTF.